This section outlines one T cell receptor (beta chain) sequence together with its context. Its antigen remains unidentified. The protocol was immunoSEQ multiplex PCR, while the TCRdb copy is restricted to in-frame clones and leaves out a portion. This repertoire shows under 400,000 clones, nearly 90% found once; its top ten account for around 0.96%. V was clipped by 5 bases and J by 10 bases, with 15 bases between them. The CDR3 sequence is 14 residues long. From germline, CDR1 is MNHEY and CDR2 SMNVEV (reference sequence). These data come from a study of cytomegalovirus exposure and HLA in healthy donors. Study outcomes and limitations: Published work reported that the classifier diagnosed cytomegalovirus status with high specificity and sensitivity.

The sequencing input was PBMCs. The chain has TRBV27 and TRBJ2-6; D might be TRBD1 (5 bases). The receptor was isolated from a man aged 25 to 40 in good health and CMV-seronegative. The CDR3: CASSTSQGQNVLTF. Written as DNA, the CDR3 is TGTGCCAGCAGTACCAGCCAGGGTCAAAACGTCCTGACTTTC.